The source of this TCR beta chain is a study of tumor-infiltrating lymphocytes in primary liver carcinoma. Note on this clonotype: Germline is not matched at one junction end, which may reflect a read error.

Reverse transcription of approximately 0.55 ug total RNA with a constant-region primer produced TCR beta cDNA. Nested multiplex PCR, run for three rounds with slightly modified ARM-PCR, yielded TCR beta libraries. A C-beta reverse primer and TRBV1-TRBV30 forward primers served in each of the first two PCR rounds, at approximately 10 cycles apiece. TCRdb reprocessed the multiplex PCR reads via MiXCR and lists one record per CDR3 protein. The data contain fewer than 350,000 distinct CDR3 sequences, approximately 60% of them singletons. They got blood RNA out of unsorted whole blood and also pulled out germline DNA. The CDR3 contains 15 residues. CDR1 and CDR2 from the germline V gene are SGHAT and FQNNGV.

The sequenced sample consisted of peripheral blood. The TCR was taken from a man aged 40-55 years with primary liver carcinoma and hepatitis B virus infection. The V gene is TRBV11-2, the J gene TRBJ2-1; D might be TRBD1 (7 bases). The DNA for the CDR3 is TGCGCCAGCAGCTCCCGGCGGGAAGGGGGCAATGAGCAGCTCTTC. Encoded protein: CASSSRREGGNEQLF.